The 25 T cell receptor beta chains below were found in one sample sequenced in a study of OX40 agonist ivuxolimab in advanced cancers. To prepare the library, the immunoSEQ multiplex PCR assay was applied. TCRdb obtained this table from immuneACCESS and retained in-frame rearrangements with V and J assigned. These tables miss some clones; where compared with another copy, unresolved V genes account for less than half of the shortfall, and the remainder is unexplained. For this sample there are around 69,000 clones; around 90% appear just once. The ten largest clones take up 2.5% to 3% of the sample. The source material was CD4+ or CD8+ T cells sorted from blood, sampled in a trial of the OX40 agonist ivuxolimab. The source of these receptors is an adult with an advanced solid tumor such as melanoma, head and neck, liver or kidney cancer.

This chain links TRBV5-1 with TRBJ1-1; 9 bases are a match to TRBD1. The germline V gene has CDR1 SGHRS and CDR2 YFSETQ. CDR3 size: 14 residues. Trimming took 6 bases from V and 5 from J; bases not matched to a gene: 8. The CDR3 DNA follows: TGCGCCAGCAACTTCGGGACAGGGTCGACTGAAGCTTTCTTT. This translates into CASNFGTGSTEAFF.

The chain has TRBV7-6 and TRBJ2-5, with 7 bases that match TRBD1. V was pared by 6 bases and J by 7 bases, with 8 bases of the junction left unmatched. Germline V gives CDR1 SGHVS, CDR2 FNYEAQ. This CDR3 contains 13 residues. The CDR3 bases are TGTGCCAGCAGTTATGACAGGGACGGGACCCAGTACTTC. This translates into CASSYDRDGTQYF. The variable domain in full, completed from reference TRBV7-6 and TRBJ2-5, reads GAGVSQSPRYKVTKRGQDVALRCDPISGHVSLYWYRQALGQGPEFLTYFNYEAQQDKSGLPNDRFSAERPEGSISTLTIQRTEQRDSAMYRCASSYDRDGTQYFGPGTRLLVL.

The chain joins TRBV6-1 to TRBJ2-2; D remains ambiguous. With 5 bases removed from V and 1 base from J, the gap between germline ends came to 11 bases. This CDR3 has 15 residues. Germline CDR1 is MNHNS and CDR2 is SASEGT. Here the CDR3 reads CASSSLPKNTGELFF. CDR3 nucleotide sequence: TGTGCCAGCAGTTCCCTACCCAAGAACACCGGGGAGCTGTTTTTT.

V gene TRBV5-1 combines with J gene TRBJ2-5; TRBD1 or TRBD2 may be the D gene (5 bases each). V was shortened by 1 base and J by 3 bases, with 10 bases between the two germline ends. The CDR3 extends over 14 amino acids. CDR1 is SGHRS and CDR2 is YFSETQ in the germline V gene. The CDR3 DNA reads as TGCGCCAGCAGCTTGCAGGGACGGGAAGAGACCCAGTACTTC. The encoded protein is CASSLQGREETQYF.

The rearrangement uses TRBV6-5 and TRBJ2-7, with 10 bases fitting TRBD1. The CDR3 is 14 residues long. Germline lookup yields CDR1 MNHEY and CDR2 SVGAGI. J was trimmed by 7 bases and V by 4 bases; bases with no gene match: 7. The CDR3 protein is CASSFRGQGGEQYF. The CDR3 DNA follows: TGTGCCAGCAGTTTCCGCGGACAGGGGGGGGAGCAGTACTTC.

The chain employs TRBV7-9 and TRBJ2-3, with TRBD1 as a possible D gene (5 bases). Germline lookup yields CDR1 SEHNR and CDR2 FQNEAQ (reference sequence). This CDR3 contains 15 residues. V gave up 2 bases and J gave up 6 bases, with 15 bases separating them. CDR3 nucleotide sequence: TGTGCCAGCAGCTTATTCAGGGCCCCCCAGGATACGCAGTATTTT. Translated, it gives CASSLFRAPQDTQYF.

This clone was recorded only once. This chain joins TRBV19 and TRBJ2-1; 7 bases are shared with TRBD2. V dropped 3 bases and J dropped 1; count of bases not matched to a gene: 12. Germline-derived CDR1 and CDR2 are LNHDA and SQIVND (reference sequence). The CDR3 loop spans 18 amino acids. The CDR3 coding sequence is TGTGCCAGTAGTATCATCCCCACGGGAGGTTCGTCCTACAATGAGCAGTTCTTC. It codes for CASSIIPTGGSSYNEQFF.

For the CDR3, the DNA is TGTGCCTGGGGATACAACTACGAGCAGTACTTC. It codes for CAWGYNYEQYF. The chain is built from TRBV30 and TRBJ2-7; D is undetermined. The V and J ends lost 5 bases and 3 bases respectively, with 8 bases between them. Germline-derived CDR1 and CDR2 are GTSNPN and SVGIG (reference sequence). The CDR3 loop spans 11 amino acids. Full variable domain (outside the CDR3, taken from reference TRBV30 and TRBJ2-7): SQTIHQWPATLVQPVGSPLSLECTVEGTSNPNLYWYRQAAGRGLQLLFYSVGIGQISSEVPQNLSASRPQDRQFILSSKKLLLSDSGFYLCAWGYNYEQYFGPGTRLTVT.

This clone was seen a single time. The gene calls are TRBV5-1 and TRBJ2-1, with D perhaps matching TRBD1 or TRBD2 (5 bases each). This CDR3 comprises 13 residues. Germline V gene lookup returns CDR1 SGHRS and CDR2 YFSETQ. V shed 0 bases and J shed 7 bases, with 8 bases lying between them. The CDR3 sequence is CASSLGWGNEQFF. In DNA form, the CDR3 reads TGCGCCAGCAGCTTGGGATGGGGGAATGAGCAGTTCTTC.

This chain connects TRBV5-1 to TRBJ1-4; TRBD1 might be the D (6 bases). The germline CDR1 and CDR2 sequences are SGHRS and YFSETQ. V was trimmed by 0 bases and J by 8 bases, leaving 8 bases between them. The CDR3 is 13 residues long. CDR3 nucleotide sequence: TGCGCCAGCAGCTTGGGACAGGCGGAAAAACTGTTTTTT. Protein: CASSLGQAEKLFF.

The gene calls are TRBV5-1 and TRBJ1-1; D remains ambiguous. V lost 6 bases, J lost 4 bases, and 16 bases lay in between. CDR1 and CDR2 (germline): SGHRS, YFSETQ. This CDR3 region has 14 residues. The CDR3 loop is CASTLGPTATEAFF. The CDR3 DNA follows: TGCGCCAGCACTCTTGGACCCACGGCCACTGAAGCTTTCTTT.

CDR3 sequence reads: CASSLDGVGAYEQYF. CDR3 in DNA: TGTGCCAGCAGCTTGGACGGTGTCGGTGCCTACGAGCAGTACTTC. The V and J genes are TRBV5-4 and TRBJ2-7; D not resolved. The V gene's germline CDR1 is SGHNT and CDR2 YYREEE (reference sequence). V lost 0 bases and J 2 bases, leaving 12 bases between the germline ends. This CDR3 has 15 residues.

The rearrangement joins TRBV20-1 to TRBJ2-7; D unclear. The CDR3 runs to 11 residues. CDR1 and CDR2 from the germline V gene are DFQATT and SNEGSKA (reference sequence). The germline V and J ends were trimmed by 0 bases and 4 bases, with 4 bases remaining between them. This CDR3 is CSARDKYEQYF. Here the CDR3 DNA reads TGCAGTGCTAGAGATAAGTACGAGCAGTACTTC.

This clone was observed a handful of times. The gene calls are TRBV6-5 and TRBJ1-2; no definite D call. CDR3 length: 14 amino acids. V lost 5 bases and J 8 bases, leaving 18 bases between the germline ends. CDR1 is MNHEY and CDR2 is SVGAGI in the germline V gene. The DNA of the CDR3 is TGTGCCAGCAGTCCCCCTGGAGGGATGGGCGGCTACACCTTC. Translation gives CASSPPGGMGGYTF.

The chain carries TRBV19 and TRBJ2-2, with 9 bases lining up with TRBD1. This CDR3 is built from 16 residues. CDR1 is LNHDA and CDR2 is SQIVND in the germline V gene (reference sequence). Trimming took 5 bases from V and 4 from J; bases not matched to a gene: 8. This chain's CDR3 is CASSYRDRAATGELFF. Written as DNA, the CDR3 is TGTGCCAGTAGTTACCGGGACAGGGCTGCCACCGGGGAGCTGTTTTTT.

The genes are TRBV28 and TRBJ1-3, with D possibly matching TRBD1 (6 bases). The ends were cut back, 5 bases at V and 0 bases at J, with 17 bases in the middle. The CDR3 sequence is 17 residues long. Germline CDR1 reads MDHEN; CDR2 reads SYDVKM. The DNA for the CDR3 is TGTGCCAGCAGTCGGGACACCGGTAGGCTCTCTGGAAACACCATATATTTT. This gives the protein CASSRDTGRLSGNTIYF.

The chain's CDR3 is CASSPRTSGRGYNEQFF. The CDR3, as DNA: TGTGCCAGCTCACCACGGACTAGCGGTAGGGGGTACAATGAGCAGTTCTTC. The genes are TRBV18 and TRBJ2-1; 10 nucleotides agree with TRBD2. CDR3 length: 17 amino acids. V lost 1 base and J lost 4; bases outside the gene matches: 7. The germline CDR1 and CDR2 sequences are KGHSH and LQKENI.

In its sample, this clone was seen once. The V call is TRBV5-4, the J call TRBJ2-7, with unresolved D. Germline values: CDR1 SGHNT, CDR2 YYREEE (reference sequence). Trimming removed 0 bases at V and 6 bases at J, with 16 bases between. The CDR3 runs 15 residues. In DNA, the CDR3 is TGTGCCAGCAGCTTGGAGAGGACCGCATTGGGCGAGCAGTACTTC. It specifies CASSLERTALGEQYF.

This rearrangement joins TRBV6-1 to TRBJ1-5; TRBD1 matches 9 bases. The germline V gene has CDR1 MNHNS and CDR2 SASEGT. J lost 5 bases, V lost 7 bases, and 9 bases had no gene match. This CDR3 contains 15 residues. The CDR3, as DNA: TGTGCCAGCATCAAGGACAGGGGTGGAGATCAGCCCCAGCATTTT. Translating gives CASIKDRGGDQPQHF.

The CDR3 nucleotides are TGCGCCAGCAGCCATAGGCAGAGCTCCTACGAGCAGTACTTC. Protein sequence: CASSHRQSSYEQYF. The chain recombines TRBV5-1 with TRBJ2-7; the D is unclear. CDR1 is SGHRS and CDR2 is YFSETQ in the germline V gene. Trimming shortened V by 4 bases and J by 0 bases, and 11 bases separated the two germline ends. This CDR3 region has 14 residues. The full variable domain, with the rest looked up from reference TRBV5-1 and TRBJ2-7, is KAGVTQTPRYLIKTRGQQVTLSCSPISGHRSVSWYQQTPGQGLQFLFEYFSETQRNKGNFPGRFSGRQFSNSRSEMNVSTLELGDSALYLCASSHRQSSYEQYFGPGTRLTVT.

This rearrangement joins TRBV6-6 to TRBJ2-5, with 7 bases identical to TRBD1. The DNA matches TRBJ2-7 better at its end, which makes the J call doubtful. The length of the CDR3 is 13 residues. Germline V gene sequence: CDR1 MNHNY, CDR2 SVGAGI (reference sequence). The CDR3 protein is CASSWGQSYEQYF. CDR3 sequence (DNA): TGTGCCAGCAGTTGGGGACAGTCCTACGAGCAGTACTTC.

The rearrangement joins TRBV5-8 to TRBJ2-2, with 9 bases aligning to TRBD1. This CDR3 is built from 16 residues. The V segment lost 4 bases and the J segment 3 bases; nucleotides outside the gene matches: 7. CDR1 and CDR2 (germline): SGHTS, YDEGEE. DNA for the CDR3: TGTGCCAGCAGCGGGACAGGGTGGGGCGACACCGGGGAGCTGTTTTTT. Translating gives CASSGTGWGDTGELFF.

The rearrangement joins TRBV11-3 to TRBJ2-5; TRBD2 aligns across 15 bases. There are 19 residues in the CDR3. Looked up from germline, CDR1 is SGHNT and CDR2 is YENEEA. J was trimmed by 1 base and V by 4 bases; bases with no gene match: 10. CDR3 DNA: TGTGCCAGCAGCTCGGGACTAGCGGGAGGCCGGGGCCCCCAAGAGACCCAGTACTTC. Amino acids: CASSSGLAGGRGPQETQYF.

The chain has TRBV5-1 and TRBJ2-5; TRBD1 is a possible D gene (6 bases). Between the trimmed V and J ends, which lost 3 bases and 5 bases, there was a span of 11 bases. CDR1 and CDR2 from the germline V gene are SGHRS and YFSETQ. CDR3 size: 13 residues. This CDR3 is CASSSYRDETQYF. The CDR3 bases are TGCGCCAGCAGCTCGTACAGGGATGAGACCCAGTACTTC.

This clone was counted once. V and J are TRBV30 and TRBJ1-3; 8 nucleotides line up with TRBD1. The CDR3 is 13 amino acids. The trim removed 6 bases at V and 4 bases at J, leaving 5 bases unmatched. CDR1 is GTSNPN and CDR2 is SVGIG in the germline V gene (reference sequence). The CDR3 nucleotides are TGTGCCTGTGGACAGGGTGACGGAAACACCATATATTTT. Amino acid sequence: CACGQGDGNTIYF.